These T cell receptor beta chains were read from a single sample in a study of graft-versus-host responses after intestinal transplantation. TCRdb's copy holds only in-frame clones and misses some; the assay was immunoSEQ multiplex PCR. The repertoire holds some 23,000 clones, with roughly 95% as singletons. The sample in question was PBMCs, obtained 156 days after intestinal transplant. The receptor source for this set is a human patient who received an intestinal transplant, so some T cells may come from the graft donor. CDR3s include the opening cysteine and the closing phenylalanine or tryptophan. Fields, in order: V gene, D gene, J gene, clone size, CDR3 protein, CDR3 DNA. A D gene is named only where the DNA matches it firmly. Size tells how often a clone was seen (once, few, many) or the class of an expanded clone, and some rows leave it out.

V gene: TRBV5-5
D gene: TRBD2
J gene: TRBJ2-3
clone size: NA
CDR3 protein: CASSYGLAGGSSTDTQYF
CDR3 DNA: TGTGCCAGCAGCTACGGACTAGCGGGGGGGTCTAGCACAGATACGCAGTATTTT

V gene: TRBV27
D gene: TRBD1
J gene: TRBJ2-7
clone size: NA
CDR3 protein: CASSLWTPGQGYEQYF
CDR3 DNA: TGTGCCAGCAGTTTATGGACCCCGGGACAGGGATACGAGCAGTACTTC

V gene: TRBV6-6
D gene: NA
J gene: TRBJ2-2
clone size: NA
CDR3 protein: CASSPNTGELFF
CDR3 DNA: TGTGCCAGCAGTCCGAACACCGGGGAGCTGTTTTTT

V gene: TRBV4-2
D gene: NA
J gene: TRBJ2-2
clone size: NA
CDR3 protein: CASGLGTGELFF
CDR3 DNA: TGTGCCAGCGGTTTGGGGACCGGGGAGCTGTTTTTT

V gene: TRBV7-6
D gene: NA
J gene: TRBJ1-1
clone size: NA
CDR3 protein: CASSVGTNTEAFF
CDR3 DNA: TGTGCCAGCAGCGTAGGGACAAACACTGAAGCTTTCTTT

V gene: TRBV5-6
D gene: NA
J gene: TRBJ2-7
clone size: NA
CDR3 protein: CASSSPSDGGYYEQYF
CDR3 DNA: TGTGCCAGCAGCTCGCCGAGTGACGGGGGTTACTACGAGCAGTACTTC

V gene: TRBV9
D gene: NA
J gene: TRBJ2-7
clone size: NA
CDR3 protein: CASSPNSGYEQYF
CDR3 DNA: TGTGCCAGCAGCCCGAACTCAGGGTACGAGCAGTACTTC

V gene: TRBV30
D gene: NA
J gene: TRBJ1-1
clone size: once
CDR3 protein: CAWLPLDLNTEAFF
CDR3 DNA: TGTGCCTGGCTCCCCTTGGATTTGAACACTGAAGCTTTCTTT

V gene: TRBV9
D gene: NA
J gene: TRBJ1-1
clone size: NA
CDR3 protein: CASGSESPPEAFF
CDR3 DNA: TGTGCCAGCGGGTCAGAAAGTCCGCCTGAAGCTTTCTTT

V gene: TRBV28
D gene: NA
J gene: TRBJ2-4
clone size: NA
CDR3 protein: CASSIQQTRDIQYF
CDR3 DNA: TGTGCCTCTTCTATCCAGCAAACTAGGGACATTCAGTACTTC

V gene: TRBV5-4
D gene: TRBD2
J gene: TRBJ2-5
clone size: NA
CDR3 protein: CASSPGLAGGDGAGTQYF
CDR3 DNA: TGTGCCAGCAGTCCAGGACTAGCGGGAGGTGACGGGGCTGGGACCCAGTACTTC

V gene: TRBV27
D gene: NA
J gene: TRBJ1-2
clone size: NA
CDR3 protein: CASSPVGGGYGYTF
CDR3 DNA: TGTGCCAGCAGTCCAGTCGGGGGAGGGTATGGCTACACCTTC

V gene: TRBV5-1
D gene: NA
J gene: TRBJ2-7
clone size: NA
CDR3 protein: CASSSELGTYEQYF
CDR3 DNA: TGCGCCAGCAGCTCGGAATTGGGCACCTACGAGCAGTACTTC

V gene: TRBV6-6
D gene: NA
J gene: TRBJ2-6
clone size: NA
CDR3 protein: CASSHRDAVLTF
CDR3 DNA: TGTGCCAGCAGTCACCGGGACGCAGTCCTGACTTTC

V gene: TRBV13
D gene: TRBD2
J gene: TRBJ2-7
clone size: NA
CDR3 protein: CASSLGTSGGLLQYF
CDR3 DNA: TGTGCCAGCAGCTTAGGAACTAGCGGGGGTCTCTTGCAGTACTTC

V gene: TRBV7-9
D gene: NA
J gene: TRBJ2-1
clone size: NA
CDR3 protein: CASNRERNEQFF
CDR3 DNA: TGTGCCAGCAATCGGGAGAGGAATGAGCAGTTCTTC

V gene: TRBV28
D gene: NA
J gene: TRBJ2-1
clone size: once
CDR3 protein: CASRFRGGAYNEQFF
CDR3 DNA: TGTGCCAGCAGGTTCCGCGGCGGTGCCTACAATGAGCAGTTCTTC

V gene: TRBV7-9
D gene: NA
J gene: TRBJ2-1
clone size: NA
CDR3 protein: CASSQGLFSHNEQFF
CDR3 DNA: TGTGCCAGCAGCCAAGGACTATTCTCCCACAATGAGCAGTTCTTC

V gene: TRBV6-5
D gene: NA
J gene: TRBJ1-1
clone size: NA
CDR3 protein: CASSALMNTEAFF
CDR3 DNA: TGTGCCAGCAGTGCACTGATGAACACTGAAGCTTTCTTT

V gene: TRBV5-1
D gene: TRBD1
J gene: TRBJ2-5
clone size: NA
CDR3 protein: CASSLDAAGGVETQYF
CDR3 DNA: TGCGCCAGCAGCTTGGATGCCGCAGGGGGCGTCGAGACCCAGTACTTC

V gene: TRBV5-1
D gene: NA
J gene: TRBJ2-3
clone size: NA
CDR3 protein: CASSLAGGPDTQYF
CDR3 DNA: TGCGCCAGCAGCCTTGCTGGGGGGCCAGATACGCAGTATTTT

V gene: TRBV4-1
D gene: TRBD2
J gene: TRBJ2-4
clone size: NA
CDR3 protein: CASSQAPSPGGGAKNIQYF
CDR3 DNA: TGCGCCAGCAGCCAAGCTCCTAGCCCGGGGGGAGGCGCCAAAAACATTCAGTACTTC

V gene: TRBV30
D gene: NA
J gene: TRBJ1-1
clone size: NA
CDR3 protein: CASGVTEAFF
CDR3 DNA: TGTGCCTCCGGAGTCACTGAAGCTTTCTTT

V gene: TRBV28
D gene: NA
J gene: TRBJ2-1
clone size: NA
CDR3 protein: CASSWRGITYNEQFF
CDR3 DNA: TGTGCCAGCAGCTGGAGAGGGATAACTTACAATGAGCAGTTCTTC

V gene: TRBV28
D gene: NA
J gene: TRBJ1-2
clone size: NA
CDR3 protein: CASSPHPDPNYGYTF
CDR3 DNA: TGTGCCAGCAGCCCCCATCCGGACCCCAACTATGGCTACACCTTC

V gene: TRBV7-9
D gene: TRBD1
J gene: TRBJ2-1
clone size: NA
CDR3 protein: CASSSWTGTDNYNEQFF
CDR3 DNA: TGTGCCAGCAGCTCTTGGACCGGGACAGACAACTACAATGAGCAGTTCTTC

V gene: TRBV30
D gene: NA
J gene: TRBJ1-1
clone size: NA
CDR3 protein: CAWRLQGDTEAFF
CDR3 DNA: TGTGCCTGGAGACTGCAGGGAGACACTGAAGCTTTCTTT

V gene: TRBV5-4
D gene: NA
J gene: TRBJ2-7
clone size: NA
CDR3 protein: CASSLGGLYEQYF
CDR3 DNA: TGTGCCAGCAGCTTGGGGGGCCTCTACGAGCAGTACTTC

V gene: TRBV13
D gene: NA
J gene: TRBJ2-3
clone size: NA
CDR3 protein: CASDSSRVGYWAQYF
CDR3 DNA: TGTGCCAGCGACTCCTCCAGGGTAGGGTACTGGGCGCAGTATTTT

V gene: TRBV2
D gene: NA
J gene: TRBJ2-1
clone size: NA
CDR3 protein: CAGSTGDSYNEQFF
CDR3 DNA: TGTGCCGGAAGTACGGGGGACTCCTACAATGAGCAGTTCTTC

V gene: TRBV30
D gene: NA
J gene: TRBJ1-1
clone size: NA
CDR3 protein: CASLESEVTEAFF
CDR3 DNA: TGTGCCTCCTTGGAGTCAGAGGTGACTGAAGCTTTCTTT

V gene: TRBV4-2
D gene: NA
J gene: TRBJ1-3
clone size: NA
CDR3 protein: CASSGAPPNTIYF
CDR3 DNA: TGTGCCAGCAGCGGGGCCCCCCCGAACACCATATATTTT

V gene: TRBV30
D gene: NA
J gene: TRBJ2-5
clone size: NA
CDR3 protein: CAWREGVKTQYF
CDR3 DNA: TGTGCCTGGAGAGAAGGGGTGAAGACCCAGTACTTC

V gene: TRBV7-9
D gene: TRBD2
J gene: TRBJ2-5
clone size: once
CDR3 protein: CASSLDSGSSLETQYF
CDR3 DNA: TGTGCCAGCAGCTTAGATAGCGGGAGTTCCTTAGAGACCCAGTACTTC

V gene: TRBV19
D gene: TRBD1
J gene: TRBJ2-5
clone size: NA
CDR3 protein: CASSMGQGAWETQYF
CDR3 DNA: TGTGCCAGTAGTATGGGACAGGGGGCCTGGGAGACCCAGTACTTC

V gene: TRBV18
D gene: NA
J gene: TRBJ2-5
clone size: NA
CDR3 protein: CASSPVYQETQYF
CDR3 DNA: TGTGCCAGCTCACCTGTGTACCAAGAGACCCAGTACTTC

V gene: TRBV6-6
D gene: NA
J gene: TRBJ2-7
clone size: NA
CDR3 protein: CASRNHKRVSGGEQYF
CDR3 DNA: TGTGCCAGCAGGAACCACAAACGGGTCTCAGGCGGGGAGCAGTACTTC

V gene: TRBV19
D gene: NA
J gene: TRBJ1-1
clone size: NA
CDR3 protein: CASSIGFGGRTEAFF
CDR3 DNA: TGTGCCAGTAGTATAGGTTTTGGGGGCAGGACTGAAGCTTTCTTT

V gene: TRBV5-5
D gene: NA
J gene: TRBJ2-5
clone size: NA
CDR3 protein: CASNLWTEETQYF
CDR3 DNA: TGTGCCAGCAACTTATGGACAGAAGAGACCCAGTACTTC

V gene: TRBV7-9
D gene: NA
J gene: TRBJ2-7
clone size: NA
CDR3 protein: CASSSITHEQYF
CDR3 DNA: TGTGCCAGCAGCTCCATAACCCACGAGCAGTACTTC

V gene: TRBV19
D gene: NA
J gene: TRBJ2-7
clone size: NA
CDR3 protein: CATKDPLNYEQYF
CDR3 DNA: TGTGCCACGAAGGACCCGCTGAACTACGAGCAGTACTTC

V gene: TRBV27
D gene: NA
J gene: TRBJ2-5
clone size: NA
CDR3 protein: CASSLVGQETQYF
CDR3 DNA: TGTGCCAGCAGTTTAGTGGGCCAAGAGACCCAGTACTTC

V gene: TRBV15
D gene: NA
J gene: TRBJ1-5
clone size: NA
CDR3 protein: CATEGTPYSNQPQHF
CDR3 DNA: TGTGCCACCGAAGGGACACCTTATAGCAATCAGCCCCAGCATTTT

V gene: TRBV7-3
D gene: TRBD2
J gene: TRBJ2-1
clone size: NA
CDR3 protein: CASSLVSGVSYNEQFF
CDR3 DNA: TGTGCCAGCAGCTTAGTCAGCGGGGTCTCCTACAATGAGCAGTTCTTC

V gene: TRBV30
D gene: TRBD1
J gene: TRBJ1-2
clone size: NA
CDR3 protein: CAWWHGGTVYGYTF
CDR3 DNA: TGTGCCTGGTGGCATGGAGGGACAGTCTATGGCTACACCTTC

V gene: TRBV6-5
D gene: NA
J gene: TRBJ1-4
clone size: NA
CDR3 protein: CASSYGWGATNEKLFF
CDR3 DNA: TGTGCCAGCAGTTACGGGTGGGGCGCAACTAATGAAAAACTGTTTTTT

V gene: TRBV19
D gene: NA
J gene: TRBJ2-7
clone size: NA
CDR3 protein: CASSMGSGHYEQYF
CDR3 DNA: TGTGCCAGTAGTATGGGCTCTGGACACTACGAGCAGTACTTC

V gene: TRBV30
D gene: NA
J gene: TRBJ2-1
clone size: NA
CDR3 protein: CAWMELSSYNEQFF
CDR3 DNA: TGTGCCTGGATGGAACTCAGCTCCTACAATGAGCAGTTCTTC

V gene: TRBV9
D gene: TRBD1
J gene: TRBJ2-7
clone size: NA
CDR3 protein: CASSAGQGGYEQYF
CDR3 DNA: TGTGCCAGCAGCGCGGGACAGGGAGGTTACGAGCAGTACTTC

V gene: TRBV18
D gene: NA
J gene: TRBJ2-2
clone size: NA
CDR3 protein: CASSPQQTAFVRHKPLAGELFF
CDR3 DNA: TGTGCCAGCTCACCACAACAAACTGCGTTCGTCCGGCACAAGCCCCTCGCCGGGGAGCTGTTTTTT

V gene: TRBV5-6
D gene: TRBD2
J gene: TRBJ2-1
clone size: NA
CDR3 protein: CASSFGSGIYNEQFF
CDR3 DNA: TGTGCCAGCAGCTTCGGTAGCGGGATCTACAATGAGCAGTTCTTC

V gene: TRBV10-3
D gene: NA
J gene: TRBJ2-3
clone size: NA
CDR3 protein: CAISGRVPSTDTQYF
CDR3 DNA: TGTGCCATCAGTGGGCGGGTCCCTAGCACAGATACGCAGTATTTT

V gene: TRBV4-2
D gene: TRBD2
J gene: TRBJ2-2
clone size: NA
CDR3 protein: CASSQDGAGEAGELFF
CDR3 DNA: TGTGCCAGCAGCCAAGATGGAGCGGGAGAGGCCGGGGAGCTGTTTTTT

V gene: TRBV29-1
D gene: NA
J gene: TRBJ1-2
clone size: NA
CDR3 protein: CSAGKVDDYGYTF
CDR3 DNA: TGCAGCGCCGGAAAGGTTGATGACTATGGCTACACCTTC

V gene: TRBV4-1
D gene: NA
J gene: TRBJ2-7
clone size: NA
CDR3 protein: CASSQDPSEFSYEQYF
CDR3 DNA: TGCGCCAGCAGCCAAGATCCCTCGGAGTTCTCCTACGAGCAGTACTTC

V gene: TRBV6-1
D gene: NA
J gene: TRBJ2-5
clone size: once
CDR3 protein: CASSDYVDSLQETQYF
CDR3 DNA: TGTGCCAGCAGTGACTATGTGGACAGCCTCCAAGAGACCCAGTACTTC

V gene: TRBV27
D gene: NA
J gene: TRBJ1-2
clone size: NA
CDR3 protein: CASRTRGGGADGYTF
CDR3 DNA: TGTGCCAGCCGAACTCGAGGGGGGGGTGCCGATGGCTACACCTTC

V gene: TRBV11-3
D gene: TRBD1
J gene: TRBJ2-4
clone size: NA
CDR3 protein: CASSPTGGKNIQYF
CDR3 DNA: TGTGCCAGCAGCCCGACAGGGGGCAAAAACATTCAGTACTTC

V gene: TRBV9
D gene: NA
J gene: TRBJ1-3
clone size: NA
CDR3 protein: CASTRGGSHSGNTIYF
CDR3 DNA: TGTGCCAGCACCAGAGGCGGGTCTCACTCTGGAAACACCATATATTTT

V gene: TRBV9
D gene: NA
J gene: TRBJ2-3
clone size: NA
CDR3 protein: CASSVGADTQYF
CDR3 DNA: TGTGCCAGCAGCGTGGGAGCAGATACGCAGTATTTT